Shown below are 3 T cell receptor beta chains from a single sample sequenced in a study of blood T cell repertoires in COVID-19. Measured with immunoSEQ multiplex PCR; TCRdb has only the in-frame clones, and not every one. The sample lists 100,000 or so clones; roughly 79% were seen once. The sample comprised peripheral blood. The receptors here all came from a woman in her 70s with acute or convalescent COVID-19.

This chain connects TRBV6-6 to TRBJ2-1; TRBD2 matches at 7 bases. The germline V gene has CDR1 MNHNY and CDR2 SVGAGI (reference sequence). V lost 7 bases, J lost 0 bases, and 3 bases stayed unmatched. There are 14 residues in the CDR3. CDR3 region: CASNRGSSYNEQFF. DNA of the CDR3: TGTGCCAGCAACCGCGGGAGCTCCTACAATGAGCAGTTCTTC.

J is TRBJ1-5 and V is TRBV4-3; the D is unclear. This CDR3 contains 16 residues. The germline V gene encodes CDR1 LGHNA and CDR2 YSLEER. V was clipped by 0 bases and J by 0 bases, with 9 bases between them. The CDR3 is CASSQDTANSNQPQHF. CDR3 in DNA: TGCGCCAGCAGCCAAGACACAGCCAATAGCAATCAGCCCCAGCATTTT.

CDR3 amino acids: CASSIRGGGTDTQYF. CDR3 bases: TGTGCCAGTAGTATAAGGGGTGGTGGAACAGATACGCAGTATTTT. The V call is TRBV19, the J call TRBJ2-3; tentative D call: TRBD1 (5 bases). The CDR3 sequence is 15 residues long. Trimming pared 2 bases from V and 3 bases from J, leaving 12 bases between. Germline V lookup: CDR1 LNHDA, CDR2 SQIVND (reference sequence).